Presented here are 3 T cell receptor beta chains from one specimen sequenced in a study of blood T cell repertoires in COVID-19. Assay used: immunoSEQ multiplex PCR; TCRdb lists only in-frame clones, some missing. There are 150,000 to 200,000 clones in the sample; roughly 84% occur only once, and roughly a tenth lies in the top ten. Sample: peripheral blood. Receptor source: a woman older than 75 with active or convalescent COVID-19.

The V call is TRBV3-1 (or the pseudogene TRBV3-2), the J call TRBJ1-6, with 8 bases identical to TRBD1. J lost 6 bases, V lost 4 bases, and 11 bases had no gene match. This CDR3 is built from 17 residues. Germline loops: CDR1 LGHDT, CDR2 YNNKEL (reference sequence). DNA for the CDR3: TGTGCCAGCAGCCGGAATACCCAGGGGGCCAGTAATTCACCCCTCCACTTT. Protein: CASSRNTQGASNSPLHF.

The count of this clone is one. The rearrangement uses TRBV29-1 and TRBJ1-3, with 8 positions matching TRBD1. The germline CDR1 and CDR2 sequences are SQVTM and ANQGSEA. V trimming: 2 bases; J trimming: 0 bases; junction bases outside the gene matches: 6. The CDR3 has 16 amino acids. The CDR3: CSVEPATGGSGNTIYF. For the CDR3, the DNA is TGCAGCGTTGAACCCGCCACAGGGGGCTCTGGAAACACCATATATTTT.

This clone has a single count. This chain joins TRBV3-1 (or the pseudogene TRBV3-2) and TRBJ2-7; TRBD1 aligns across 7 bases. The trim removed 2 bases at V and 5 bases at J, leaving 12 bases unmatched. This CDR3 spans 16 amino acids. In germline, CDR1 is LGHDT, CDR2 YNNKEL (reference sequence). The CDR3 DNA sequence: TGTGCCAGCAGCCAACCCTATGGGGCTGACAGGGACGAGCAGTACTTC. Translating it yields CASSQPYGADRDEQYF.